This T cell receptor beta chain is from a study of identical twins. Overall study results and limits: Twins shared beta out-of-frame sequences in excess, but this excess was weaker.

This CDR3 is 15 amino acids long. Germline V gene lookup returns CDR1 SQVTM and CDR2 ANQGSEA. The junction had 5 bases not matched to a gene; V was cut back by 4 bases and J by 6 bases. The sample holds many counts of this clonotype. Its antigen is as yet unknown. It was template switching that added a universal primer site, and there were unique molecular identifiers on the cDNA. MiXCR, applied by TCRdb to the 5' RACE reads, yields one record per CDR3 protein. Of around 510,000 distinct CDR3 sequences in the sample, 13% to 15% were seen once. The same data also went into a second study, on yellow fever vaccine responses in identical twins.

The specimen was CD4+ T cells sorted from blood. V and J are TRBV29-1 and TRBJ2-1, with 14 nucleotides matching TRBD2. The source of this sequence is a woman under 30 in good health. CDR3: CSVVLTSGRANEQFF. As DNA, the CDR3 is TGCAGCGTTGTCTTGACTAGCGGGAGGGCCAATGAGCAGTTCTTC.